The 23 T cell receptor beta chains in this list originate from one sample, sequenced in a study of early T cells in non-severe SARS-CoV-2 infection (dated by TCRdb to the early 2020s). The method was 5' RACE. The sequencer was a NextSeq 500. Using fastp at Q25 and MiXCR, TCRdb reprocessed the public reads and kept productive beta chains. Each entry merges the rows of one CDR3 protein and shows their most common DNA and genes. The sample profile shows 90,000 to 120,000 distinct CDR3 sequences; 11% of them were found once. The leading ten clones occupy approximately 8.1% of the sample. The material sequenced was whole blood. Receptors were obtained from an adult who was a healthcare worker with PCR-confirmed SARS-CoV-2 infection or an uninfected control (not recorded which).

Ten or more counts support this clonotype. V and J are TRBV7-6 and TRBJ2-7; perhaps TRBD1 as D (5 bases). Germline V lookup: CDR1 SGHVS, CDR2 FNYEAQ. The CDR3 runs 16 residues. Trimming took off 4 bases at V and 4 bases at J, with 20 bases between the two ends. CDR3 DNA: TGTGCCAGCAGCTCCGGAGCTGGGGCACCTGGGTACGAGCAGTACTTC. Amino acid sequence: CASSSGAGAPGYEQYF.

As for this clonotype: A much bigger clone sits one base away, suggesting this may be a read error. V usage is TRBV2 and J usage is TRBJ2-7; weak D call: TRBD2 (5 bases). The CDR3 sequence is 12 residues long. Germline CDR1 reads SNHLY; CDR2 reads FYNNEI. The ends were cut back, 8 bases at V and 6 bases at J, with 14 bases in the middle. The DNA for the CDR3 is TGTGCCAGCGGGATCGGGAACTGCGAGCAGTACTTC. Encoded protein: CASGIGNCEQYF.

In its sample, this clonotype was seen a few times. V and J are TRBV30 and TRBJ1-1; tentatively, D is TRBD1 (5 bases). The germline gives CDR1 GTSNPN, CDR2 SVGIG (reference sequence). CDR3 length: 11 amino acids. Deletions cut 4 bases from V and 11 bases from J, with 14 bases between. CDR3 sequence reads: CAWTTTRVAFF. CDR3 coding DNA: TGTGCCTGGACCACCACCAGGGTGGCTTTCTTT.

This clonotype has at least ten counts. This chain uses TRBV25-1 with TRBJ1-6; possible D gene TRBD1, 5 bases. Between the trimmed V and J ends, which lost 8 bases and 5 bases, there was a span of 10 bases. The CDR3 runs 13 residues. The germline V gene has CDR1 MGHDK and CDR2 SYGVNS. DNA of the CDR3: TGTGCCAGCGGTCAGGGAAATAATTCACCCCTCCACTTT. Translating it yields CASGQGNNSPLHF. The full variable domain, in which reference TRBV25-1 and TRBJ1-6 provide the parts outside the CDR3, is EADIYQTPRYLVIGTGKKITLECSQTMGHDKMYWYQQDPGMELHLIHYSYGVNSTEKGDLSSESTVSRIRTEHFPLTLESARPSHTSQYLCASGQGNNSPLHFGNGTRLTVT.

In its sample, this clonotype was seen many times. V usage is TRBV4-3 and J usage is TRBJ1-1, with 7 bases lining up with TRBD1. Germline CDR1 LGHNA, CDR2 YSLEER. The CDR3 is made up of 14 amino acids. The J segment lost 0 bases and the V segment lost 3 bases, leaving 1 base of the junction unmatched. DNA for the CDR3: TGCGCCAGCAGCCACAGGGGGATGAACACTGAAGCTTTCTTT. Its protein product is CASSHRGMNTEAFF.

V usage is TRBV30 and J usage is TRBJ2-1; D remains unclear. V was pared by 5 bases and J by 7 bases, with 9 bases between. Germline assignment: CDR1 GTSNPN and CDR2 SVGIG (reference sequence). This CDR3 is 11 amino acids long. The CDR3 sequence is CAWSMRNEQFF. The CDR3 nucleotides read TGTGCCTGGTCCATGCGGAATGAGCAGTTCTTC.

This clonotype has more than one count but fewer than ten. V usage is TRBV6-6 and J usage is TRBJ2-3; D possibly corresponds to TRBD1 (5 bases). Germline CDR1 is MNHNY and CDR2 is SVGAGI (reference sequence). V lost 4 bases and J lost 6, with 14 bases in between. The CDR3 is made up of 14 amino acids. CDR3 sequence (DNA): TGTGCCAGCAGTTGGCAGGGAATCGGCGATACGCAGTATTTT. Protein sequence: CASSWQGIGDTQYF.

This clonotype was recorded a few times. The chain recombines TRBV5-1 with TRBJ2-7, with 10 nucleotides matching TRBD2. The junction had 10 bases not matched to a gene; V was cut back by 5 bases and J by 5 bases. CDR1 and CDR2 from the germline V gene are SGHRS and YFSETQ. This CDR3 is 15 amino acids long. CDR3 coding DNA: TGCGCCAGCAGGGACCTACTAGCGGGACTTAACGAGCAGTACTTC. It specifies CASRDLLAGLNEQYF.

This rearrangement joins TRBV12-3 or TRBV12-4 to TRBJ1-2, with TRBD1 as a possible D gene (6 bases). The CDR3 loop spans 14 amino acids. V gave up 5 bases and J gave up 4 bases, with 14 bases separating them. CDR3 bases: TGTGCCAGCAGTAGGTCCAGGGGCTCCTATGGCTACACCTTC. This encodes CASSRSRGSYGYTF.

In its sample, this clonotype was seen a few times. The chain recombines TRBV4-3 with TRBJ2-3; 9 nucleotides align to TRBD2. The CDR3 has 17 residues. Per germline, CDR1 LGHNA and CDR2 YSLEER. Germline trimming cut 0 bases from V and 7 bases from J; bases unmatched to any gene: 11. As DNA, the CDR3 is TGCGCCAGCAGCCAAGAGTCTGCGCGGGAGGGAGTTTATACGCAGTATTTT. This codes for CASSQESAREGVYTQYF.

This clonotype was detected ten times or more. CDR3: CSARTGPTGELFF. The CDR3 DNA sequence: TGCAGTGCCAGGACAGGGCCCACCGGGGAGCTGTTTTTT. The chain carries TRBV20-1 and TRBJ2-2, with 8 bases matching TRBD1. Germline V gene sequence: CDR1 DFQATT, CDR2 SNEGSKA (reference sequence). The length of the CDR3 is 13 residues. The J segment lost 4 bases and the V segment lost 6 bases, leaving 4 bases of the junction unmatched.

The V and J genes are TRBV30 and TRBJ1-5; D uncertain. In germline, CDR1 is GTSNPN, CDR2 SVGIG (reference sequence). V lost 2 bases and J 5 bases, leaving 13 bases between the germline ends. The CDR3 is made up of 14 amino acids. The CDR3 DNA sequence: TGTGCCTGGAGTTTACCGGGAGGGTATCAGCCCCAGCATTTT. Protein product: CAWSLPGGYQPQHF.

This clonotype was recorded at least ten times. J is TRBJ2-1 and V is TRBV20-1, with D hard to call. This CDR3 is 13 amino acids long. Trimming removed 3 bases from V and 5 bases from J, with 11 bases in between. Germline values: CDR1 DFQATT, CDR2 SNEGSKA (reference sequence). The CDR3 is CSASQAVHNEQFF. In DNA form, the CDR3 reads TGCAGTGCTAGTCAGGCAGTCCACAATGAGCAGTTCTTC.

The CDR3 DNA reads as TGTGCCAGCTCACCACGGCCAGGTAATACTGGCGAGCAGTACTTC. Protein product: CASSPRPGNTGEQYF. V gene TRBV18 combines with J gene TRBJ2-7; D is ambiguous. This CDR3 has 15 amino acids. V was shortened by 1 base and J by 6 bases, with 16 bases between the two germline ends. Germline V gene lookup returns CDR1 KGHSH and CDR2 LQKENI.

J is TRBJ1-2 and V is TRBV7-9, with a tentative D call TRBD1 (6 bases). The V gene's germline CDR1 is SEHNR and CDR2 FQNEAQ (reference sequence). Trimming took 1 base from V and 1 from J, leaving 7 bases between them. The length of the CDR3 is 14 residues. This CDR3 reads CASSLGTDNYGYTF. In DNA form, the CDR3 reads TGTGCCAGCAGCTTAGGGACAGATAACTATGGCTACACCTTC.

This clonotype was recorded a few times. The CDR3 here is CAWRLAVGNEQFF. The DNA for the CDR3 is TGTGCCTGGAGACTAGCGGTAGGCAATGAGCAGTTCTTC. The J gene is TRBJ2-1, the V gene TRBV30; 8 bases are shared with TRBD2. V shed 3 bases, J shed 6 bases, and the junction held 4 bases outside the gene matches. Germline CDR1 reads GTSNPN; CDR2 reads SVGIG (reference sequence). The CDR3 runs to 13 residues.

The CDR3 nucleotides are TGCAGCGCAAGCGGACGGGGGATGAATGAGCAGTTCTTC. It yields the protein CSASGRGMNEQFF. The chain couples TRBV29-1 to TRBJ2-1; TRBD2 is a possible D gene (6 bases). Germline lookup yields CDR1 SQVTM and CDR2 ANQGSEA. The germline V and J ends were trimmed by 7 bases and 7 bases, with 17 bases remaining between them. This CDR3 is 13 amino acids long.

In its sample, this clonotype was seen many times. The rearrangement joins TRBV7-2 to TRBJ2-3; 7 bases are shared with TRBD1. Trimming at V came to 5 bases and at J to 6 bases, leaving 8 bases not matched to a gene. Germline CDR1 reads SGHTA; CDR2 reads FQGNSA. The length of the CDR3 is 14 residues. As DNA, the CDR3 is TGTGCCAGCAGCAGCTCGACAGGGATGGATACGCAGTATTTT. This encodes CASSSSTGMDTQYF.

This clonotype showed up many times. This chain uses TRBV7-3 with TRBJ1-5; 8 positions match TRBD1. The CDR3 is 15 residues long. Germline V gives CDR1 SGHTA, CDR2 FQGTGA. J was trimmed by 7 bases and V by 1 base; bases with no gene match: 6. CDR3 region: CASSLRRTGQQPQHF. CDR3 DNA sequence: TGTGCCAGCAGCTTAAGAAGGACAGGGCAACAGCCCCAGCATTTT.

At least ten counts were recorded for this clonotype. The chain is built from TRBV5-1 and TRBJ2-3; D remains ambiguous. Trimming stripped 6 bases from V and 3 bases from J, with 11 bases between. Germline loops: CDR1 SGHRS, CDR2 YFSETQ. The CDR3 is 13 residues long. The CDR3 DNA reads as TGCGCCAGCAACCTAACACCGACAGATACGCAGTATTTT. Its protein product is CASNLTPTDTQYF. The complete variable domain, with remaining parts taken from reference TRBV5-1 and TRBJ2-3, reads KAGVTQTPRYLIKTRGQQVTLSCSPISGHRSVSWYQQTPGQGLQFLFEYFSETQRNKGNFPGRFSGRQFSNSRSEMNVSTLELGDSALYLCASNLTPTDTQYFGPGTRLTVL.

On this clonotype: A much larger clone differs by one base, so this may be a read error. Here the CDR3 reads CATRAGPVYEQYF. In nucleotides, the CDR3 is TGTGCCACCAGGGCCGGTCCAGTATACGAGCAGTACTTC. The chain couples TRBV28 to TRBJ2-7; TRBD1 is a possible D gene (5 bases). The CDR3 is 13 amino acids. The V gene's germline CDR1 is MDHEN and CDR2 SYDVKM. Trimming pared 10 bases from V and 4 bases from J, leaving 17 bases between.

The V gene is TRBV7-3, the J gene TRBJ2-1; 10 bases agree with TRBD1. This CDR3 is built from 16 residues. The J segment lost 6 bases and the V segment lost 3 bases, leaving 8 bases of the junction unmatched. Germline CDR1 is SGHTA and CDR2 is FQGTGA. The CDR3 DNA sequence: TGTGCCAGCAGCTTTTCCGGGACAGGGGCGGGCAATGAGCAGTTCTTC. Protein sequence: CASSFSGTGAGNEQFF.

This clonotype appeared many times. DNA of the CDR3: TGTGCCAGCCTGACACCCACGGCGGAGACCCAGTACTTC. Residues: CASLTPTAETQYF. The rearrangement joins TRBV6-2 or TRBV6-3 to TRBJ2-5, with D unclear. Trimming cost V 8 bases and J 5 bases, with 15 bases left between them. Germline V gene data show CDR1 as MNHEY and CDR2 as SVGEGT. The CDR3 totals 13 residues.